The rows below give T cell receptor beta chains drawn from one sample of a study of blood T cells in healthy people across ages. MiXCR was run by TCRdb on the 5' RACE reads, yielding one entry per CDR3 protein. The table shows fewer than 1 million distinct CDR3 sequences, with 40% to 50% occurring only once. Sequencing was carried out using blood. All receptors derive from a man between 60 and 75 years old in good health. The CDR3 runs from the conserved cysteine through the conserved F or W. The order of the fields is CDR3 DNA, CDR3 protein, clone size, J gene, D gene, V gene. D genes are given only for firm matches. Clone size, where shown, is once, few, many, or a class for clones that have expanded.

CDR3 DNA: TGTGCCAGCAGCTCTAACCGGGACCCAATCGGTCCCCTCCACTTT; CDR3 protein: CASSSNRDPIGPLHF; clone size: -; J gene: TRBJ1-6; D gene: -; V gene: TRBV7-9
CDR3 DNA: TGTGCCAGTACAGGTTCGGCAGGGGGGTTCTTTTCACCCCTCCACTTT; CDR3 protein: CASTGSAGGFFSPLHF; clone size: -; J gene: TRBJ1-6; D gene: TRBD1; V gene: TRBV19
CDR3 DNA: TGCGCCAGCTTAGACAGGGGGCTCACCTACAATGAGCAGTTCTTC; CDR3 protein: CASLDRGLTYNEQFF; clone size: -; J gene: TRBJ2-1; D gene: TRBD1; V gene: TRBV10-2
CDR3 DNA: TGTGCCAGCAGTAAGAGAAGATTCAACGACGGTATGAACACTGAAGCTTTCTTT; CDR3 protein: CASSKRRFNDGMNTEAFF; clone size: -; J gene: TRBJ1-1; D gene: -; V gene: TRBV6-1
CDR3 DNA: TGTGCCAGCATCTCAGGGGGCCGTGAGCAGTTCTTC; CDR3 protein: CASISGGREQFF; clone size: -; J gene: TRBJ2-1; D gene: TRBD1; V gene: TRBV3-1
CDR3 DNA: TGTGCCAGCAGTTACTCTGCCGGGGGGGGAGAGACCCAGTACTTC; CDR3 protein: CASSYSAGGGETQYF; clone size: few; J gene: TRBJ2-5; D gene: TRBD2; V gene: TRBV6-5
CDR3 DNA: TGTGCCAGCAGTCCATCTACAGGGTCGGGAGAGACCCAGTACTTC; CDR3 protein: CASSPSTGSGETQYF; clone size: many; J gene: TRBJ2-5; D gene: -; V gene: TRBV6-5
CDR3 DNA: TGTGCCAGCAGCCCCCCAGGACAGGAAAGTTCCTACGAGCAGTACTTC; CDR3 protein: CASSPPGQESSYEQYF; clone size: few; J gene: TRBJ2-7; D gene: TRBD1; V gene: TRBV14
CDR3 DNA: TGTGCCACCAGCGGGGGACAAGCCTACGAGCAGTACTTC; CDR3 protein: CATSGGQAYEQYF; clone size: many; J gene: TRBJ2-7; D gene: -; V gene: TRBV15
CDR3 DNA: TGCGCCAGCAGCTTGGGGGGCTTGGATTCGGGGATAGAGACCCAGTACTTC; CDR3 protein: CASSLGGLDSGIETQYF; clone size: few; J gene: TRBJ2-5; D gene: -; V gene: TRBV5-1
CDR3 DNA: TGTGCCAGCAGTGGGACGGGGAGCTCTGGAAACACCATATATTTT; CDR3 protein: CASSGTGSSGNTIYF; clone size: -; J gene: TRBJ1-3; D gene: -; V gene: TRBV6-1
CDR3 DNA: TGTGCCAGCAGCTTAGCCTTGGGGAACACTGAAGCTTTCTTT; CDR3 protein: CASSLALGNTEAFF; clone size: -; J gene: TRBJ1-1; D gene: -; V gene: TRBV11-2
CDR3 DNA: TGTGCCAGCAGCCCAGGGAGGGGGGGGGATATTGGACAGTATTTT; CDR3 protein: CASSPGRGGDIGQYF; clone size: -; J gene: TRBJ2-3; D gene: -; V gene: TRBV7-2
CDR3 DNA: TGTGCCATCAGTGAGTCGAAAGCGGGGGGGTCCTACGAGCAGTACTTC; CDR3 protein: CAISESKAGGSYEQYF; clone size: few; J gene: TRBJ2-7; D gene: TRBD2; V gene: TRBV10-3
CDR3 DNA: TGTGCCAGCAGCCAAACCGTAAGGAGCTACGAGCAGTACTTC; CDR3 protein: CASSQTVRSYEQYF; clone size: -; J gene: TRBJ2-7; D gene: -; V gene: TRBV3-1
CDR3 DNA: TGTGCCATCAGGAGACAGGAGTTCTACAATGAGCAGTTCTTC; CDR3 protein: CAIRRQEFYNEQFF; clone size: few; J gene: TRBJ2-1; D gene: -; V gene: TRBV10-3
CDR3 DNA: TGTGCCAGCAGCCCGCCGTTAGTAGGTACGCAGTATTTT; CDR3 protein: CASSPPLVGTQYF; clone size: -; J gene: TRBJ2-3; D gene: -; V gene: TRBV7-2
CDR3 DNA: TGTGCCATCAGTGAAAAGGGGCGCTCCTATAATTCACCCCTCCACTTT; CDR3 protein: CAISEKGRSYNSPLHF; clone size: few; J gene: TRBJ1-6; D gene: -; V gene: TRBV10-3
CDR3 DNA: TGTGCCAGCAGCCCCCGGTGGGAAAATTCACCCCTCCACTTT; CDR3 protein: CASSPRWENSPLHF; clone size: -; J gene: TRBJ1-6; D gene: -; V gene: TRBV3-1
CDR3 DNA: TGTGCCAGCAGAGGACAGAGGAGCTCCTATAATTCACCCCTCCACTTT; CDR3 protein: CASRGQRSSYNSPLHF; clone size: -; J gene: TRBJ1-6; D gene: -; V gene: TRBV28
CDR3 DNA: TGTGTCACCACGGGGGGCACTAACACCGGGGAGCTGTTTTTT; CDR3 protein: CVTTGGTNTGELFF; clone size: -; J gene: TRBJ2-2; D gene: -; V gene: TRBV25-1
CDR3 DNA: TGTGCCACCCGGGAAGGGGCCGACTACGAGCAGTACTTC; CDR3 protein: CATREGADYEQYF; clone size: -; J gene: TRBJ2-7; D gene: -; V gene: TRBV10-3
CDR3 DNA: TGTGCCAGCAGTTTATCTCGGGGACACTCTGGAAACACCATATATTTT; CDR3 protein: CASSLSRGHSGNTIYF; clone size: -; J gene: TRBJ1-3; D gene: -; V gene: TRBV27
CDR3 DNA: TGTGCCAGCAGCTCCATATCCGGGACAGGGTACCCAGATACGCAGTATTTT; CDR3 protein: CASSSISGTGYPDTQYF; clone size: -; J gene: TRBJ2-3; D gene: TRBD1; V gene: TRBV7-9
CDR3 DNA: TGTGCCAGCAGTCGGCGGGGGGCCGGAGAGCAGTACTTC; CDR3 protein: CASSRRGAGEQYF; clone size: few; J gene: TRBJ2-7; D gene: TRBD2; V gene: TRBV2
CDR3 DNA: TGTGCCAGCAGTGCCCCCACAGGGGGCAGGGGCTACACCTTC; CDR3 protein: CASSAPTGGRGYTF; clone size: -; J gene: TRBJ1-2; D gene: TRBD1; V gene: TRBV25-1
CDR3 DNA: TGCAGTGCTAGAGTGGGGCTTGGCGGGGGCGGATACAATGAGCAGTTCTTC; CDR3 protein: CSARVGLGGGGYNEQFF; clone size: -; J gene: TRBJ2-1; D gene: -; V gene: TRBV20-1
CDR3 DNA: TGTGCCAGCAGTTACCTGGGACAGGGAGGAAACACCATATATTTT; CDR3 protein: CASSYLGQGGNTIYF; clone size: few; J gene: TRBJ1-3; D gene: TRBD1; V gene: TRBV6-6
CDR3 DNA: TGCAGTGCTGTGGCAGGACCAGTCTTTGGGGAGCAGTACTTC; CDR3 protein: CSAVAGPVFGEQYF; clone size: -; J gene: TRBJ2-7; D gene: -; V gene: TRBV20-1
CDR3 DNA: TGTGCCAGCAGCTTAAAGGTCGGGGGGGCCGGGGAGACCCAGTACTTC; CDR3 protein: CASSLKVGGAGETQYF; clone size: -; J gene: TRBJ2-5; D gene: TRBD2; V gene: TRBV7-6
CDR3 DNA: TGTGCCGCCAGACACCGGGACAGGGGGCAGGATACGCAGTATTTT; CDR3 protein: CAARHRDRGQDTQYF; clone size: -; J gene: TRBJ2-3; D gene: TRBD1; V gene: TRBV24-1
CDR3 DNA: TGCGCCAGCAGCCAAAGACTAGCGGCCCCCTACAATGAGCAGTTCTTC; CDR3 protein: CASSQRLAAPYNEQFF; clone size: -; J gene: TRBJ2-1; D gene: TRBD2; V gene: TRBV4-1
CDR3 DNA: TGCAGTGCCTTAAGACAGGGGGCCAACGAGCAGTACTTC; CDR3 protein: CSALRQGANEQYF; clone size: once; J gene: TRBJ2-7; D gene: TRBD1; V gene: TRBV20-1
CDR3 DNA: TGCGCCAGCAAAGCGGACAGGGCGAATGAGCAGTTCTTC; CDR3 protein: CASKADRANEQFF; clone size: -; J gene: TRBJ2-1; D gene: TRBD1; V gene: TRBV5-1
CDR3 DNA: TGTGCCAGCAGCCGCGGACTTAATACGCAGTATTTT; CDR3 protein: CASSRGLNTQYF; clone size: -; J gene: TRBJ2-3; D gene: -; V gene: TRBV28
CDR3 DNA: TGTGCCAGCAGCGGTGATCTAGCGGGAGCTGACCGCGAGACCCAGTACTTC; CDR3 protein: CASSGDLAGADRETQYF; clone size: few; J gene: TRBJ2-5; D gene: TRBD2; V gene: TRBV11-2
CDR3 DNA: TGTGCCAGCAGGGCCTTTGATGTCTACAATGAGCAGTTCTTC; CDR3 protein: CASRAFDVYNEQFF; clone size: -; J gene: TRBJ2-1; D gene: -; V gene: TRBV6-1
CDR3 DNA: TGCAGTGCCTTGGGGGGGGAATTATCCTACGAGCAGTACTTC; CDR3 protein: CSALGGELSYEQYF; clone size: -; J gene: TRBJ2-7; D gene: TRBD2; V gene: TRBV20-1
CDR3 DNA: TGCAGTGCTAGCCTAAAGGACAGGGGAGTAGGCTACACCTTC; CDR3 protein: CSASLKDRGVGYTF; clone size: once; J gene: TRBJ1-2; D gene: TRBD1; V gene: TRBV20-1
CDR3 DNA: TGTGCCAGCAGTCGTGCCCTAGGGTCCTGGGGCTACACCTTC; CDR3 protein: CASSRALGSWGYTF; clone size: -; J gene: TRBJ1-2; D gene: -; V gene: TRBV27
CDR3 DNA: TGTGCCAGCAGCCAAAGGGGTTACACAGATACGCAGTATTTT; CDR3 protein: CASSQRGYTDTQYF; clone size: once; J gene: TRBJ2-3; D gene: -; V gene: TRBV3-1
CDR3 DNA: TGTGCCAGCAGCCACGGCGGAACCAAGGGAGGGACCCAGTTCTTC; CDR3 protein: CASSHGGTKGGTQFF; clone size: -; J gene: TRBJ2-1; D gene: TRBD2; V gene: TRBV3-1
CDR3 DNA: TGTGCCAGCAGCTTAGATGCGGGGCACTACAATGAGCAGTTCTTC; CDR3 protein: CASSLDAGHYNEQFF; clone size: -; J gene: TRBJ2-1; D gene: -; V gene: TRBV7-8
CDR3 DNA: TGTGCCAGCAGCCAAAGACAGGGAAACACCGGGGAGCTGTTTTTT; CDR3 protein: CASSQRQGNTGELFF; clone size: many; J gene: TRBJ2-2; D gene: TRBD1; V gene: TRBV7-2
CDR3 DNA: TGTGCCAGCAGAATAGACACCGGCAATCAGCCCCAGCATTTT; CDR3 protein: CASRIDTGNQPQHF; clone size: few; J gene: TRBJ1-5; D gene: -; V gene: TRBV6-6
CDR3 DNA: TGTGCCAGCAGCCGACTAGCGGGGATTACAGATACGCAGTATTTT; CDR3 protein: CASSRLAGITDTQYF; clone size: few; J gene: TRBJ2-3; D gene: TRBD2; V gene: TRBV27
CDR3 DNA: TGTGCCAGCAGTCCACAGGGACCCAATCAGCCCCAGCATTTT; CDR3 protein: CASSPQGPNQPQHF; clone size: few; J gene: TRBJ1-5; D gene: -; V gene: TRBV6-1
CDR3 DNA: TGTGCCAGCAGCTTAAGCCCCAGGGGCCAAGAGACCCAGTACTTC; CDR3 protein: CASSLSPRGQETQYF; clone size: few; J gene: TRBJ2-5; D gene: -; V gene: TRBV11-2
CDR3 DNA: TGTGCCAGCAGCTCCCGTAGCGGGGGGCCCTACAATGAGCAGTTCTTC; CDR3 protein: CASSSRSGGPYNEQFF; clone size: -; J gene: TRBJ2-1; D gene: TRBD2; V gene: TRBV5-4
CDR3 DNA: TGCGCCAGCAGCGTTACACTACAGGGAGGGGTCTACGAGCAGTACTTC; CDR3 protein: CASSVTLQGGVYEQYF; clone size: -; J gene: TRBJ2-7; D gene: -; V gene: TRBV5-1
CDR3 DNA: TGTGCCAGCAGCCAAGATGCGGCAGGGACCCAAGAGACCCAGTACTTC; CDR3 protein: CASSQDAAGTQETQYF; clone size: many; J gene: TRBJ2-5; D gene: -; V gene: TRBV3-1
CDR3 DNA: TGTGCCAGCAGGGTCCCGGGGGTAGAGGATGGCTACACCTTC; CDR3 protein: CASRVPGVEDGYTF; clone size: many; J gene: TRBJ1-2; D gene: -; V gene: TRBV7-9
CDR3 DNA: TGTGCCACCAGCAGGGACAGGGGGTCTTACAATGAGCAGTACTTC; CDR3 protein: CATSRDRGSYNEQYF; clone size: -; J gene: TRBJ2-7; D gene: TRBD1; V gene: TRBV15
CDR3 DNA: TGTGCCAGCGGTCCTGGCGGGCCCAGGACCCAGTACTTC; CDR3 protein: CASGPGGPRTQYF; clone size: few; J gene: TRBJ2-5; D gene: -; V gene: TRBV9
CDR3 DNA: TGCAGTGCTATTTCTCGGGGCGCCTTGAGCACATATACGCAGTATTTT; CDR3 protein: CSAISRGALSTYTQYF; clone size: -; J gene: TRBJ2-3; D gene: -; V gene: TRBV20-1
CDR3 DNA: TGTGCCAGCAGCTTAGATCCGTTTTTAAGTGAAGCTTTCTTT; CDR3 protein: CASSLDPFLSEAFF; clone size: -; J gene: TRBJ1-1; D gene: -; V gene: TRBV7-2
CDR3 DNA: TGTGCCAGCAGCCAAGCAGCCGTGAGGGGGCATGAGCAGTTCTTC; CDR3 protein: CASSQAAVRGHEQFF; clone size: -; J gene: TRBJ2-1; D gene: TRBD1; V gene: TRBV3-1